A selection of T cell receptor beta chains follows, all from one sample in a study of T cells in Graves' hyperthyroidism and ophthalmopathy. TCRdb used MiXCR to reprocess the multiplex PCR reads, holding one entry per CDR3 protein. The sample has more than 600,000 distinct CDR3 sequences, about 17% seen once. Source material: blood. The source of these receptors is a man aged 18 to 29 with Graves' hyperthyroidism. The CDR3 runs from the conserved cysteine through the conserved F or W. The D gene is left open where the match is weak. Some rows mark clone size as missing; the rest say once, few, many or name a class of expanded clone.

few,TRBJ2-6,NA,TRBV18,CASSANAPGAGANVLTF,TGTGCCAGCTCAGCGAACGCGCCAGGGGCCGGGGCCAACGTCCTGACTTTC
NA,TRBJ2-1,TRBD2,TRBV29-1,CSVGLATYNEQFF,TGCAGCGTTGGACTAGCGACCTACAATGAGCAGTTCTTC
NA,TRBJ2-1,NA,TRBV4-1,CASSQRVGEQFF,TGCGCCAGCAGCCAAAGGGTCGGTGAGCAGTTCTTC
few,TRBJ2-7,NA,TRBV20-1,CSARDRSVGEQYF,TGCAGTGCTAGAGATCGGTCGGTAGGCGAGCAGTACTTC
many,TRBJ2-7,NA,TRBV7-2,CASSPGGGPYEQYF,TGTGCCAGCAGCCCCGGCGGGGGCCCCTACGAGCAGTACTTC
many,TRBJ2-7,TRBD1,TRBV20-1,CSARTGGPYEQYF,TGCAGTGCTCGGACAGGGGGTCCCTACGAGCAGTACTTC
NA,TRBJ1-1,NA,TRBV28,CASSLGGRPNTEAFF,TGTGCCAGCAGTTTAGGGGGTAGGCCGAACACTGAAGCTTTCTTT
few,TRBJ2-1,NA,TRBV20-1,CSAALGEQFF,TGCAGTGCTGCCCTCGGTGAGCAGTTCTTC
NA,TRBJ1-4,NA,TRBV9,CASSHAGTRGEKLFF,TGTGCCAGCAGCCACGCCGGGACCCGGGGAGAAAAACTGTTTTTT
NA,TRBJ2-5,NA,TRBV20-1,CSARAPAGYRQETQYF,TGCAGTGCTAGAGCACCGGCAGGGTATCGGCAAGAGACCCAGTACTTC
many,TRBJ1-3,NA,TRBV18,CASSRDGKSGNTIYF,TGTGCCAGCTCACGGGACGGCAAGTCTGGAAACACCATATATTTT
NA,TRBJ1-4,NA,TRBV27,CASSSRTPSLQLFF,TGTGCCAGCAGTTCGCGGACTCCCTCTCTGCAACTGTTTTTT
many,TRBJ2-1,NA,TRBV11-2,CASSRSDGGYEQFF,TGTGCCAGCAGCCGCAGTGATGGGGGGTATGAGCAGTTCTTC
many,TRBJ1-1,NA,TRBV6-1,CASSYNRDTEAFF,TGTGCCAGCAGTTATAACAGAGACACTGAAGCTTTCTTT
many,TRBJ2-1,TRBD2,TRBV12-3/TRBV12-4,CASSFLAGGPGNEQFF,TGTGCCAGCAGTTTCTTAGCGGGAGGGCCGGGGAATGAGCAGTTCTTC
NA,TRBJ2-5,NA,TRBV28,CASLPGGAETQYF,TGTGCCAGCCTCCCGGGCGGCGCAGAGACCCAGTACTTC
few,TRBJ2-7,NA,TRBV19,CASSISKGYEQYF,TGTGCCAGTAGTATAAGTAAAGGTTACGAGCAGTACTTC
few,TRBJ2-1,NA,TRBV7-8,CASSFRQDYNEQFF,TGTGCCAGCAGCTTCCGACAGGACTACAATGAGCAGTTCTTC
many,TRBJ2-7,NA,TRBV28,CASRNRARDEQYF,TGTGCCAGCAGAAACAGGGCCCGGGACGAGCAGTACTTC
few,TRBJ1-1,NA,TRBV14,CASSQIYTEAFF,TGTGCCAGCAGCCAAATCTACACTGAAGCTTTCTTT
many,TRBJ1-5,NA,TRBV7-2,CASSAVPGVDQPQHF,TGTGCCAGCAGCGCCGTCCCAGGGGTGGATCAGCCCCAGCATTTT
NA,TRBJ2-1,NA,TRBV29-1,CSVEVAREPYNEQFF,TGCAGCGTTGAAGTAGCCCGGGAACCCTACAATGAGCAGTTCTTC
many,TRBJ2-1,NA,TRBV20-1,CSASGGQVEQFF,TGCAGTGCTTCAGGAGGTCAGGTTGAGCAGTTCTTC
NA,TRBJ1-4,NA,TRBV28,CASSSPGEANEKLFF,TGTGCCAGCAGTTCCCCAGGGGAGGCGAATGAAAAACTGTTTTTT
few,TRBJ1-5,NA,TRBV28,CASSSGRGFQPQHF,TGTGCCAGCAGTTCAGGTCGGGGGTTTCAGCCCCAGCATTTT
NA,TRBJ2-3,TRBD1,TRBV6-2/TRBV6-3,CASSYVYGTGGTDTQYF,TGTGCCAGCAGTTACGTCTACGGGACAGGGGGCACAGATACGCAGTATTTT
NA,TRBJ2-2,NA,TRBV9,CASSPTGGQNTGELFF,TGTGCCAGCAGCCCTACCGGGGGCCAGAACACCGGGGAGCTGTTTTTT